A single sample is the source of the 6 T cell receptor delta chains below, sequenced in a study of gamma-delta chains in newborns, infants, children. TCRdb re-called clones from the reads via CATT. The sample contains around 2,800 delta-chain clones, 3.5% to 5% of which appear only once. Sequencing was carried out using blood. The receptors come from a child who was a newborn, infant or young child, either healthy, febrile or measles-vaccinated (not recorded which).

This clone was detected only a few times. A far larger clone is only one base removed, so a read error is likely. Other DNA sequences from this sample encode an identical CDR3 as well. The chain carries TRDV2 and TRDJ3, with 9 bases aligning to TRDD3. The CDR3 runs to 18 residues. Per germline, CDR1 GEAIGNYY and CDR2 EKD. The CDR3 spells CACDTGGYRSWDTRQMFF. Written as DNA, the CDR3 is TGTGCCTGCGACACCGGGGGATACCGCTCCTGGGACACCCGACAGATGTTTTTC.

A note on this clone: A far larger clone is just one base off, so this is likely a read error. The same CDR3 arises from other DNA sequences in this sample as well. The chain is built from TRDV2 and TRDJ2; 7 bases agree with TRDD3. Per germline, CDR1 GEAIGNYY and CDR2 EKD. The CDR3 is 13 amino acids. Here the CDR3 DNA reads TGTGCCTGTGACACCTGGGGGACAGCACAACTTTTCTTT. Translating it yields CACDTWGTAQLFF.

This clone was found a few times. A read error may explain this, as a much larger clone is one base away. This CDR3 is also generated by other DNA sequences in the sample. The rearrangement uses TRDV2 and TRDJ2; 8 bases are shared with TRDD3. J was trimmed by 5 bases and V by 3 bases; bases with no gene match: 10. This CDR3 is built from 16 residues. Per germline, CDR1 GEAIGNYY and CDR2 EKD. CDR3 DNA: TGTGCCTGTGACCCCCTACTGGGGGTTCCTACAGCACAACTCTTCTTT. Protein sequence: CACDPLLGVPTAQLFF.

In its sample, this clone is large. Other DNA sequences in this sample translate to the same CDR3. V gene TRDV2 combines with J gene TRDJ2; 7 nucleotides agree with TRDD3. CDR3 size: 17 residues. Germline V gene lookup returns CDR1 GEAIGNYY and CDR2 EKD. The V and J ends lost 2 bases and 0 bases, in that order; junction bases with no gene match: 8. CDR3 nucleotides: TGTGCCTGTGACAAGCTGGGGGCTTCTTCTTTGACAGCACAACTCTTCTTT. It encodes CACDKLGASSLTAQLFF.

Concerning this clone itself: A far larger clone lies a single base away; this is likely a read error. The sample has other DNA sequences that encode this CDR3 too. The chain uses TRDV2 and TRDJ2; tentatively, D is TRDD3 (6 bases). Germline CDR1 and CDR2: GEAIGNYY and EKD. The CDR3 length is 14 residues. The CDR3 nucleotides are TGTGCCTGCGACACGGGGGATTTGACAGCACAACTCTTCTTT. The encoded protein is CACDTGDLTAQLFF.

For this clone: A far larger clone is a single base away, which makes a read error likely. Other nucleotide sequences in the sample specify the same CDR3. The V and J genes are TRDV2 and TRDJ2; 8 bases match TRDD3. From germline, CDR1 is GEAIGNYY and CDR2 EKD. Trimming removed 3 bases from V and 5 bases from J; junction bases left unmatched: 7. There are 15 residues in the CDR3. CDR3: CACDSLGGVTAQLFF. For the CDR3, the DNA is TGTGCCTGTGACTCACTGGGGGGCGTAACAGCACAACTCTTCTTT.